The rows below give T cell receptor beta chains drawn from one sample of a study of T cell changes during pregnancy in multiple sclerosis. The method was immunoSEQ multiplex PCR; TCRdb's version includes in-frame clones alone and lacks a portion of them. The data contain tens of thousands of clones, roughly 90% of them seen just once; the ten biggest clones take up 1% to 1.5%. The input for sequencing was peripheral blood, taken in the second trimester of pregnancy. These receptors originate from a female donor with multiple sclerosis, enrolled in a pregnancy study. Each CDR3 is given with its conserved first and last residue. A D gene is named only where the DNA matches it firmly. The size entry is marked missing in some rows and otherwise reads once, few, many or a size class.

clone size,J gene,V gene,D gene,CDR3 DNA,CDR3 protein
NA,TRBJ1-1,TRBV5-6,TRBD1,TGTGCCAGCAGCTTGGGGCAGGGGGCGAATTATCTCACTGAAGCTTTCTTT,CASSLGQGANYLTEAFF
NA,TRBJ1-5,TRBV28,NA,TGTGCCAGCAGTCCACAGGGAAGGGGGATTTTTTCGCCCCAGCATTTT,CASSPQGRGIFSPQHF
NA,TRBJ2-3,TRBV15,NA,TGTGCCACCAGCAGATTAGGGGGGGAATCGCAGTATTTT,CATSRLGGESQYF
NA,TRBJ1-5,TRBV2,NA,TGTGCCAGCAGTGGGAACAGCTACAATCAGCCCCAGCATTTT,CASSGNSYNQPQHF
once,TRBJ2-7,TRBV2,NA,TGTGCCAGCAGTGAACTCCCCTACGAGCAGTACTTC,CASSELPYEQYF
NA,TRBJ2-7,TRBV21-1,NA,TGTGCCAGCAGCAACTGCAGAGGTGAAACCTACGAGCAGTACTTC,CASSNCRGETYEQYF
NA,TRBJ1-2,TRBV2,NA,TGTGCCAGCAGCCGCAGTAACGGCTACACCTTC,CASSRSNGYTF
NA,TRBJ2-7,TRBV5-4,TRBD1,TGTGCCAGCAGCTGGGGGACAGGACCCGGACTCAAGTACTTC,CASSWGTGPGLKYF
NA,TRBJ2-3,TRBV5-1,NA,TGCGCCAGCAGCCCCCGACTGAGCACAGATACGCAGTATTTT,CASSPRLSTDTQYF
NA,TRBJ2-3,TRBV7-3,NA,TGTGCCAGCAGCTTCAAGGGACTGGATACGCAGTATTTT,CASSFKGLDTQYF
NA,TRBJ1-6,TRBV7-3,NA,TGTGCCAGCAGCTTCGGGCCCGGGGATTCACCCCTCCACTTT,CASSFGPGDSPLHF
NA,TRBJ1-1,TRBV5-1,NA,TGCGCCAGCGGCCCTGACAGTCCTGAAGCTTTCTTT,CASGPDSPEAFF
few,TRBJ1-2,TRBV20-1,TRBD1,TGCAGTGCTGGAGGACAGGGACTTTGGACCTTC,CSAGGQGLWTF
NA,TRBJ1-1,TRBV6-1,TRBD1,TGTGCCAGCAGTGGGGACAGGAGGATTTACCCGGTTGGAGCTTTCTTT,CASSGDRRIYPVGAFF
NA,TRBJ1-2,TRBV28,NA,TGTGCCAGCGGAGACAGCCTGCAGGGTATGTTTGATGGCTACACCTTC,CASGDSLQGMFDGYTF
NA,TRBJ1-4,TRBV4-3,NA,TGCGCCAGCAGCCAGAGAGGGACTGGCGAAAAACTGTTTTTT,CASSQRGTGEKLFF
once,TRBJ1-5,TRBV12-5,NA,TGTGCTAGTGGTTTGGTTAGGGGGATAAGCAATCAGCCCCAGCATTTT,CASGLVRGISNQPQHF
NA,TRBJ1-6,TRBV6-4,TRBD1,TGTGCCAGCAGTGACTCAACAGGGGGCAACTCACCCCTCCACTTT,CASSDSTGGNSPLHF
NA,TRBJ1-4,TRBV28,TRBD1,TGTGCCAGCAGCACCATGGACAGGGGGGCGTATTCCATAGAGTCGATTAATGAAAAACTGTTTTTT,CASSTMDRGAYSIESINEKLFF
NA,TRBJ2-6,TRBV7-8,NA,TGTGCCAGCAGCTTAGGTCATAGGTGGCAGGGGATATCTGGGGCCAACGTCCTGACTTTC,CASSLGHRWQGISGANVLTF
NA,TRBJ1-1,TRBV6-5,TRBD1,TGTGCCAGCAGTTACTGGGACAGGGGAACGGCTGAAGCTTTCTTT,CASSYWDRGTAEAFF
NA,TRBJ2-7,TRBV27,NA,TGTGCCAGCAGTCTTCCGCCGGGAACTCCCGTGAAAGGCTACGAGCAGTACTTC,CASSLPPGTPVKGYEQYF
NA,TRBJ2-2,TRBV5-1,NA,TGCGCCAGCAGCTTTAATCAGGCCCCGAACACCGGGGAGCTGTTTTTT,CASSFNQAPNTGELFF
NA,TRBJ1-1,TRBV30,NA,TGTGCCTGGAGTGGGGTCGGAGGGAGCAATACTGAAGCTTTCTTT,CAWSGVGGSNTEAFF
NA,TRBJ2-2,TRBV5-1,NA,TGCGCCAGCAGCCAAGATTACAGCTCCACCGGGGAGCTGTTTTTT,CASSQDYSSTGELFF
NA,TRBJ1-4,TRBV5-4,NA,TGTGCCAGCAGCTTGCGAGGGAGGGAGGAAAAACTGTTTTTT,CASSLRGREEKLFF
NA,TRBJ2-7,TRBV30,TRBD1,TGTGCCTGGGGGACAGACTTCCCCTACGAGCAGTACTTC,CAWGTDFPYEQYF
NA,TRBJ1-2,TRBV25-1,NA,TGTGCCAGCAGTGAATTGGGAGGGGGGGGCCTCTATGGCTACACCTTC,CASSELGGGGLYGYTF
NA,TRBJ1-5,TRBV6-4,NA,TGTGCCAGCAGTGACGCTCGGGACAACAATCAGCCCCAGCATTTT,CASSDARDNNQPQHF
NA,TRBJ1-6,TRBV4-3,NA,TGCGCCAGCAGCCAATTACCCAGGGGCAGCTCCTATAATTCACCCCTCCACTTT,CASSQLPRGSSYNSPLHF
NA,TRBJ1-2,TRBV2,NA,TGTGCCAGCAGCCTCTATGAGCCTCCCTTGAGCTATGGCTACACCTTC,CASSLYEPPLSYGYTF
NA,TRBJ2-3,TRBV7-9,NA,TGTGCCAGCAACCAGGGTGATGGTACGCAGTATTTT,CASNQGDGTQYF
NA,TRBJ2-7,TRBV10-1,NA,TGCGCCAGCAGACGGACCGGGGGAGAAACCTACGAGCAGTACTTC,CASRRTGGETYEQYF
NA,TRBJ2-5,TRBV6-6,NA,TGTGCCAGCAGTTATACGGCGGTGCAAGAGACCCAGTACTTC,CASSYTAVQETQYF
NA,TRBJ2-7,TRBV6-5,NA,TGTGCCAGCAGTTACTCGAAGGGGGTTAACTACGAGCAGTACTTC,CASSYSKGVNYEQYF
once,TRBJ2-1,TRBV5-1,NA,TGCGCCAGCTGGGAGGTTGTCAATGAGCAGTTCTTC,CASWEVVNEQFF
NA,TRBJ2-3,TRBV5-1,TRBD2,TGCGCCAGCAGACGGCTAGCGGGGTGGGATACGCAGTATTTT,CASRRLAGWDTQYF
NA,TRBJ2-5,TRBV19,TRBD1,TGTGCCAGTAGTACCCGGCGGGACAGGGGCAGGGAGACCCAGTACTTC,CASSTRRDRGRETQYF
NA,TRBJ1-2,TRBV9,TRBD1,TGTGCCAGCAGCATGACAGGGGAGTCGGATGGCTACACCTTC,CASSMTGESDGYTF
NA,TRBJ2-1,TRBV18,TRBD2,TGTGCCAGCTCACCGGGACTAGCGGGGGGCCATATCTGGGGGCAGTTCTTC,CASSPGLAGGHIWGQFF
NA,TRBJ2-7,TRBV7-3,TRBD2,TGTGCCAGCAGCCTAGCGGGGTCCTACGAGCAGTACTTC,CASSLAGSYEQYF
NA,TRBJ2-4,TRBV30,NA,TGTGCCTGGAGTACAGGGCTAAGTCAAAACATTCAGTACTTC,CAWSTGLSQNIQYF
NA,TRBJ2-2,TRBV5-1,NA,TGCGCCAGCAGCTTGACCACAGGTCGCACCGGGGAGCTGTTTTTT,CASSLTTGRTGELFF
NA,TRBJ2-7,TRBV30,TRBD1,TGTGCCTGGAGACGGAGGACAGGGCCCGAGAAGCAGTACTTC,CAWRRRTGPEKQYF
NA,TRBJ2-5,TRBV5-1,NA,TGCGCCAGCAGCTTGGCGGGGATGGGGGAGACCCAGTACTTC,CASSLAGMGETQYF